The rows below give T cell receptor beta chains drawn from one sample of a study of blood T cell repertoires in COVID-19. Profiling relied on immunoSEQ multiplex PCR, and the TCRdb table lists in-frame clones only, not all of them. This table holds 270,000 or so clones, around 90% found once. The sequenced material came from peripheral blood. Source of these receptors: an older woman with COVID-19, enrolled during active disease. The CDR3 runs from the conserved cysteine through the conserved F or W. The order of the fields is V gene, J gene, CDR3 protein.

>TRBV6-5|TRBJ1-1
CASSLTGPPTEAFF
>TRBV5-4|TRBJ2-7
CASSLRTGGEQYF
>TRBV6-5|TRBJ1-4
CASSYSWSRTNEKLFF
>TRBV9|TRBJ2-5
CASSVGLGLAQETQYF
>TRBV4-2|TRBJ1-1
CASSQDRQRPEAFF
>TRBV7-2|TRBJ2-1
CASSPDRILYNEQFF
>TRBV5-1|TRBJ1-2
CASSLGGGAQYGYTF
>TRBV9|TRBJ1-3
CASSVDGGSGNTIYF
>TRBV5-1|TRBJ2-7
CASSFGGISSYEQYF
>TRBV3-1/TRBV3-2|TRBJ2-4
CASSQEAGGAAKNIQYF
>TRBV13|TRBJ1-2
CASSNPRTGLYGYTF
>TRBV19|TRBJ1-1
CASSSPDRRQTEAFF
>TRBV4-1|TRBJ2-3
CASSLGGQADTQYF
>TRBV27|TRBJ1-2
CASSLQGPGGYTF
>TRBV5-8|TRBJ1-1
CASSLVRDTEAFF
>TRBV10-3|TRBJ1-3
CAISVTESGNTIYF
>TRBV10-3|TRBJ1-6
CAISADRGNSPLHF
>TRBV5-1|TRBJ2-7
CASSFWQGYDEQYF
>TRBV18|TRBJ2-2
CASSPATANTGELFF
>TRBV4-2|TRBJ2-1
CASSPLNGGLAGRSSLYNEQFF
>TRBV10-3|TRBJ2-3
CAISAQSDTQYF
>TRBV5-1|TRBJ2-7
CASRFLIAGDPYEQYF